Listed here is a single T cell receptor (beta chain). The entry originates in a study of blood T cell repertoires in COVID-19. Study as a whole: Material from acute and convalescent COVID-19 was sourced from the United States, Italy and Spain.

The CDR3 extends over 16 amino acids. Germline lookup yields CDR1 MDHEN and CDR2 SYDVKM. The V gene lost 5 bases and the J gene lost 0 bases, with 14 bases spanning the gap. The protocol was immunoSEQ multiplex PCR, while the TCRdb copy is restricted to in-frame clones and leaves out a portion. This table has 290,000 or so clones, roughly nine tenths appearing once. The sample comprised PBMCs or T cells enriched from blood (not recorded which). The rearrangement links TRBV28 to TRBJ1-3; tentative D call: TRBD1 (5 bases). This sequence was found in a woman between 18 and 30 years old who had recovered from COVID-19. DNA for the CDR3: TGTGCCAGCAGTCCCGGAGGGGATGACTCTGGAAACACCATATATTTT. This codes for CASSPGGDDSGNTIYF.